This T cell receptor beta chain was found in a study of CD8 T cells in ankylosing spondylitis. Study-wide points: Existing reports had already noted some motif variants in reactive arthritis synovial fluid and blood. There was a TCR beta motif, made of 7 or 8 highly homologous variants, that appeared characteristic of ankylosing spondylitis blood. Disease-associated clonotypes exhibited CD8+ identity and were relatively infrequent in peripheral blood.

Germline trimming cut 3 bases from V and 7 bases from J; bases unmatched to any gene: 12. The CDR3 consists of 17 residues. With regard to this clonotype: Its antigen is not identified.

Scientists made TCR beta libraries using quantitative 5'-RACE with molecular barcodes. TCRdb re-analysed the 5' RACE reads in MiXCR, keeping a single row per CDR3 protein. The sample consists of roughly 700,000 distinct CDR3 sequences, around 19% of them appearing once. The source of this sequence is a male donor with ankylosing spondylitis. This chain uses TRBV12-3 or TRBV12-4 with TRBJ2-1, with TRBD2 identical over 10 bases. Sequencing used blood, either unsorted or a sorted T cell fraction (not recorded which). As DNA, the CDR3 is TGTGCCAGCAGTTTCTACCTGGCAGCGGGAGGGCTAAATGAGCAGTTCTTC. Translated: CASSFYLAAGGLNEQFF.